This T cell receptor beta chain was captured in a study of OX40 agonist ivuxolimab in advanced cancers. This table comes from immunoSEQ multiplex PCR, and its TCRdb copy is limited to in-frame clones, with some not included. There are about 82,000 clones in the sample; roughly 92% occur only once, and under 0.7% lies in the top ten. Germline V gene data show CDR1 as ENHRY and CDR2 as SYGVKD. V was pared by 3 bases and J by 0 bases, with 7 bases of the junction left unmatched. The CDR3 extends over 16 amino acids. Patients were excluded for autoimmune disease history or systemic immunosuppression. The chain combines TRBV10-3 with TRBJ2-7, with 8 bases identical to TRBD1. The TCR was taken from an adult with an advanced solid tumor such as melanoma, head and neck, liver or kidney cancer. The sample consisted of CD4+ or CD8+ T cells sorted from blood, taken in a trial of the OX40 agonist ivuxolimab. CDR3: CAISETGQVGSYEQYF. In DNA form, the CDR3 reads TGTGCCATCAGTGAAACGGGACAGGTGGGCTCCTACGAGCAGTACTTC.